This TCR beta chain was obtained from a study of blood T cell repertoires in COVID-19. About the study: T cells, B-cell-depleted T cells, or PBMCs provided the cDNA or gDNA that served as material.

Authors' analysis steps: Amplification with reference gene primers provided the estimates of nucleated cell counts. TCRdb's copy holds only in-frame clones and misses some; the assay was immunoSEQ multiplex PCR. D and trimming come from the DNA, and the V and J calls and clone size come from that table. The data show about 88,000 clones, 90% to 95% seen once. CDR1 SGHNT and CDR2 YYREEE come from the germline V gene (reference sequence). V shed 4 bases and J shed 0 bases, with 8 bases lying between them. The CDR3 runs 15 residues. This sequence joins TRBV5-4 and TRBJ2-6; D gene uncertain. The clonotype originates from a man aged 60 to 75 with acute or convalescent COVID-19. Input material: peripheral blood. CDR3 protein: CASSPSNSGANVLTF. The CDR3 coding sequence is TGTGCCAGCAGCCCGAGTAACTCTGGGGCCAACGTCCTGACTTTC.